This TCR beta chain was captured by sequencing in a study of cytomegalovirus exposure and HLA in healthy donors. Looking at the study overall: Roughly 77 million unique TCRs from HLA-typed donors made up an early data release. Study-level findings and limits: The dataset shows that most TCR sequences were rare, while some public TCRs occurred in many donors. As confirmed in vitro, a few CMV-associated chains were specific for CMV antigens.

Note on this clone: Its target is not known.

PCR primers comprised 60 Vbeta and 13 Jbeta primers. Repertoires were generated with immunoSEQ multiplex PCR, while TCRdb's copy carries only in-frame clones and drops some. The sample carries about 140,000 clones, just under 85% recorded once. V shed 5 bases and J 7 bases; nucleotides not matched to a gene: 10. CDR3 length: 15 residues. Germline-derived CDR1 and CDR2 are MNHEY and SMNVEV (reference sequence). The chain employs TRBV27 and TRBJ2-3; the match to TRBD1 covers 9 bases. The specimen sequenced was PBMCs. The receptor comes from a woman between 40 and 55 years old in good health and CMV-seronegative. The CDR3 sequence: CASSTSTGQGYTQYF. CDR3 DNA: TGTGCCAGCAGTACCTCGACGGGACAGGGTTATACGCAGTATTTT.